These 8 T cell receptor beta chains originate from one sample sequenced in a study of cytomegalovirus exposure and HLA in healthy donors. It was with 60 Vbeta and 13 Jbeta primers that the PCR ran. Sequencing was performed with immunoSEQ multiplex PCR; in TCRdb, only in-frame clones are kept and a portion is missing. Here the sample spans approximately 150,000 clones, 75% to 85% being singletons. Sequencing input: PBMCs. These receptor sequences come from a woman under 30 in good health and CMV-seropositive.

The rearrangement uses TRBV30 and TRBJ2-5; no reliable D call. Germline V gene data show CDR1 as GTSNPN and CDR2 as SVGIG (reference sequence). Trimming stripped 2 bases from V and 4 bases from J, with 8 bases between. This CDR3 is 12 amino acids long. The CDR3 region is CAWSPRGETQYF. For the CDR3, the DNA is TGTGCCTGGAGTCCCCGCGGAGAGACCCAGTACTTC.

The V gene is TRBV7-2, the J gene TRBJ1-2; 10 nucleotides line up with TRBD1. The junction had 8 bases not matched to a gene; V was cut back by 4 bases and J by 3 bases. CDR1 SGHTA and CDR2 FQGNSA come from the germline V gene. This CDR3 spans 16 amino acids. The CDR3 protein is CASSSRQGALDYGYTF. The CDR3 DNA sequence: TGTGCCAGCAGCTCCAGACAGGGGGCCCTGGACTATGGCTACACCTTC.

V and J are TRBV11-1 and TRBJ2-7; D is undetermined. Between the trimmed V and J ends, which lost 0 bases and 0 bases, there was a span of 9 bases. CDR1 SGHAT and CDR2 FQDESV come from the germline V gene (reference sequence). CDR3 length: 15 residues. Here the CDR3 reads CASSLAGHPSYEQYF. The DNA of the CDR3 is TGTGCCAGCAGCTTAGCGGGCCATCCCTCCTACGAGCAGTACTTC.

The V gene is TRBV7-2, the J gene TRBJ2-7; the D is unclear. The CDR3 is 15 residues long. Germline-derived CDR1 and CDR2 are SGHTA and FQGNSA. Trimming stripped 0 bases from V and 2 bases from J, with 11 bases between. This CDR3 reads CASSLAMGSPYEQYF. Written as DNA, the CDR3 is TGTGCCAGCAGCTTAGCCATGGGTAGCCCCTACGAGCAGTACTTC. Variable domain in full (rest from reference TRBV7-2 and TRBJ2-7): GAGVSQSPSNKVTEKGKDVELRCDPISGHTALYWYRQSLGQGLEFLIYFQGNSAPDKSGLPSDRFSAERTGGSVSTLTIQRTQQEDSAVYLCASSLAMGSPYEQYFGPGTRLTVT.

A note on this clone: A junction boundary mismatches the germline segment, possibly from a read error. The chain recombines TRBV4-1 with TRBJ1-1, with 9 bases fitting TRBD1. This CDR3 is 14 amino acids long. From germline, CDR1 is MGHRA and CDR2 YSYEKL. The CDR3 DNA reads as TGCGCCAGCAGCCGGATACTCACAGGGGGCCCCCGTGGCTTT. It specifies CASSRILTGGPRGF.

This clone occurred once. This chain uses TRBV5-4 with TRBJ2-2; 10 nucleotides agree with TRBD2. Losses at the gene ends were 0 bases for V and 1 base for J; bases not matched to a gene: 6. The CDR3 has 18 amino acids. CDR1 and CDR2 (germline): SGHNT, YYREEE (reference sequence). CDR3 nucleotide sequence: TGTGCCAGCAGCTTGGGAAGGATAGCGGGGGGGAACACCGGGGAGCTGTTTTTT. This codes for CASSLGRIAGGNTGELFF.

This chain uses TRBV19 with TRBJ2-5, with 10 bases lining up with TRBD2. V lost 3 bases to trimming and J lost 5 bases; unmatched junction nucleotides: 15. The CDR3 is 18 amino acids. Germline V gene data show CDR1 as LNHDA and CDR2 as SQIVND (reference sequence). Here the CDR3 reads CASSIPGDPAGGRETQYF. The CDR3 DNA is TGTGCCAGTAGTATCCCAGGAGACCCAGCGGGGGGGCGCGAGACCCAGTACTTC.

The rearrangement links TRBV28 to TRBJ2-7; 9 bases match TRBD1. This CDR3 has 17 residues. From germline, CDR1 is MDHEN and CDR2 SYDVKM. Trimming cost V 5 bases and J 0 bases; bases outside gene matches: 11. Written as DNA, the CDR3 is TGTGCCAGCAGTACCACCCCGGGACAGGGAAACTCCTACGAGCAGTACTTC. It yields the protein CASSTTPGQGNSYEQYF.